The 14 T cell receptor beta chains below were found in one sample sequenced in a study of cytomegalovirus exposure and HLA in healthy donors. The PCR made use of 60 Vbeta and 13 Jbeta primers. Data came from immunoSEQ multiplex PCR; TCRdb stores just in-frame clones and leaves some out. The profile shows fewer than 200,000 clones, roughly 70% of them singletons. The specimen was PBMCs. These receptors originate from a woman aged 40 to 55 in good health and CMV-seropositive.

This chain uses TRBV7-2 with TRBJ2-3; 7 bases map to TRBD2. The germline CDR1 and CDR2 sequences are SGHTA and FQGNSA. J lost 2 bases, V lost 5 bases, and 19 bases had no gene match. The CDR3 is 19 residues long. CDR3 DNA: TGTGCCAGCAGCCCAAGGGGCCTAGCGGCCGGAGCTGACACAGATACGCAGTATTTT. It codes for CASSPRGLAAGADTDTQYF.

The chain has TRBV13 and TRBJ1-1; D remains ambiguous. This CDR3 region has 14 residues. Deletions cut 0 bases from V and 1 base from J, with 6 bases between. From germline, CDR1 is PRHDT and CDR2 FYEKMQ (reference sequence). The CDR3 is CASSLGQTNTEAFF. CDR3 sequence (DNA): TGTGCCAGCAGCTTAGGACAGACGAACACTGAAGCTTTCTTT.

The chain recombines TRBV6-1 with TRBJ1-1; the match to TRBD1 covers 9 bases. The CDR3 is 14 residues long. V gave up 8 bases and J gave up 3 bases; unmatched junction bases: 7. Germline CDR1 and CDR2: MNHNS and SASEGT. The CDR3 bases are TGTGCCAGCTTTAGGGGACAGGGAGACACTGAAGCTTTCTTT. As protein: CASFRGQGDTEAFF.

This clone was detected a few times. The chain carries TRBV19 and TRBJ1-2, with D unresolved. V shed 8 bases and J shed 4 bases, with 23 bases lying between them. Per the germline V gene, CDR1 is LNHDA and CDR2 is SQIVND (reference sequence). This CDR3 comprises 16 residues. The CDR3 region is CASYRELSANFYGYTF. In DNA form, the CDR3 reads TGTGCCAGTTACCGTGAACTTTCTGCTAATTTCTATGGCTACACCTTC.

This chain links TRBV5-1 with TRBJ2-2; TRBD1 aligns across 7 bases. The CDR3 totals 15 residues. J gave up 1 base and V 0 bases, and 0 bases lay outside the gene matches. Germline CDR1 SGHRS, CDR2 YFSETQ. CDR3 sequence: CASSLAGGNTGELFF. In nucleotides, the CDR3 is TGCGCCAGCAGCTTGGCAGGGGGGAACACCGGGGAGCTGTTTTTT.

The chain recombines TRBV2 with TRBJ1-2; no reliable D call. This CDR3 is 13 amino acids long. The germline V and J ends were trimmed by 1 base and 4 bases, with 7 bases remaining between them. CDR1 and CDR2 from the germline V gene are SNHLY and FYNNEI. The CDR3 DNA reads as TGTGCCAGCAGTGAAGGGCGGCGCTATGGCTACACCTTC. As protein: CASSEGRRYGYTF.

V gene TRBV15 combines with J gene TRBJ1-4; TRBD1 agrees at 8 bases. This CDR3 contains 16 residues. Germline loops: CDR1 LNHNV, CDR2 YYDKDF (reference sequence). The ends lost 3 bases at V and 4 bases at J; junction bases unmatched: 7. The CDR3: CATSRAIGQGNEKLFF. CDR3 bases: TGTGCCACCAGCAGGGCTATAGGACAGGGTAATGAAAAACTGTTTTTT.

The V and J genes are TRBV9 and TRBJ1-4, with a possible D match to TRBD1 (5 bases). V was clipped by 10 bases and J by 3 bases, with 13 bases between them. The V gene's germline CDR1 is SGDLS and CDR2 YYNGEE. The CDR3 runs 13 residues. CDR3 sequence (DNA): TGTGCCGGGGCGGCGGGGCCTAATGAAAAACTGTTTTTT. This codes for CAGAAGPNEKLFF.

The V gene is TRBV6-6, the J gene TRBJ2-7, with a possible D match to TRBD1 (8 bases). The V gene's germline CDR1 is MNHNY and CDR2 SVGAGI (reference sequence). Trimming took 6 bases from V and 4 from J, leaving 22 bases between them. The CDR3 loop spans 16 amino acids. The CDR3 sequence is CASSRPGGQDTYEQYF. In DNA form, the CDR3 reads TGTGCCAGCAGCCGCCCGGGGGGACAGGACACATACGAGCAGTACTTC.

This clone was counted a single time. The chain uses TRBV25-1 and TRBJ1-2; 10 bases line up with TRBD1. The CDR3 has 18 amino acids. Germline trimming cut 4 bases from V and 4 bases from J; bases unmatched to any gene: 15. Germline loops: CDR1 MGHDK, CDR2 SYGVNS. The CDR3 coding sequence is TGTGCCAGCAGTGGACAGCCGGGACAGGGGCTATTTGGCTATGGCTACACCTTC. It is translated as CASSGQPGQGLFGYGYTF.

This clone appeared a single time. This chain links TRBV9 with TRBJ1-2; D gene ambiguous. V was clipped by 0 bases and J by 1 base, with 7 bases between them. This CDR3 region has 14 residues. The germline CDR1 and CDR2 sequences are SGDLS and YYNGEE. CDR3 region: CASSVDPDNYGYTF. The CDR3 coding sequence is TGTGCCAGCAGCGTAGACCCAGATAACTATGGCTACACCTTC.

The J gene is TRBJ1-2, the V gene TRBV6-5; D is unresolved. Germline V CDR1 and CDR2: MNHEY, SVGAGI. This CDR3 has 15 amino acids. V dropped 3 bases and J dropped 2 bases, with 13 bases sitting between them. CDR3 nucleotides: TGTGCCAGCAGTTATGTGTATGGGCAGAACTATGGCTACACCTTC. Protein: CASSYVYGQNYGYTF.

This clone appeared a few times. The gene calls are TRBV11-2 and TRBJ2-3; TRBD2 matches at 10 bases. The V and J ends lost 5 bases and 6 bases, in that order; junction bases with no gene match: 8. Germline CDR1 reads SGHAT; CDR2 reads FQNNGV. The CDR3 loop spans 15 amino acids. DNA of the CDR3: TGTGCCAGCAGCCCAGAGGCTAGCGGGGGTGATACGCAGTATTTT. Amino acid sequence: CASSPEASGGDTQYF. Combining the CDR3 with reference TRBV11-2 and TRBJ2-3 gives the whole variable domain EAGVAQSPRYKIIEKRQSVAFWCNPISGHATLYWYQQILGQGPKLLIQFQNNGVVDDSQLPKDRFSAERLKGVDSTLKIQPAKLEDSAVYLCASSPEASGGDTQYFGPGTRLTVL.

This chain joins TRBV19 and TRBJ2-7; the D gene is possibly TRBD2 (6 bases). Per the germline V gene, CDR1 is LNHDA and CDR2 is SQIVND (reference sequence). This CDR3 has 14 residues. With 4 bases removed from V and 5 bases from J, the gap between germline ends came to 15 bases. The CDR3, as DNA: TGTGCCAGTAGTAAGGACTATCCTAACCACGAGCAGTACTTC. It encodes CASSKDYPNHEQYF. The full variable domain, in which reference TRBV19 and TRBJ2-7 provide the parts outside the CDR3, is DGGITQSPKYLFRKEGQNVTLSCEQNLNHDAMYWYRQDPGQGLRLIYYSQIVNDFQKGDIAEGYSVSREKKESFPLTVTSAQKNPTAFYLCASSKDYPNHEQYFGPGTRLTVT.